These 21 T cell receptor beta chains came from one sample sequenced in a study of blood T cell repertoires in COVID-19. TCRdb's table, derived via immunoSEQ multiplex PCR, lists solely in-frame clones and lacks some. The sample shows tens of thousands of clones, around 81% of them seen only once. Sequences were obtained from peripheral blood. The receptors were sampled from an elderly man with acute or convalescent COVID-19.

This clone was seen more than once but under ten times. The V and J genes are TRBV5-1 and TRBJ2-7, with TRBD2 matching 16 bases. Germline CDR1 and CDR2: SGHRS and YFSETQ. With V trimmed by 4 bases and J by 4 bases, 8 bases remained unmatched. CDR3 length: 17 amino acids. The CDR3: CASSVGLAGGNMYEQYF. CDR3 DNA sequence: TGCGCCAGCAGCGTGGGACTAGCGGGAGGGAATATGTACGAGCAGTACTTC. The full variable domain, completed using reference TRBV5-1 and TRBJ2-7, is KAGVTQTPRYLIKTRGQQVTLSCSPISGHRSVSWYQQTPGQGLQFLFEYFSETQRNKGNFPGRFSGRQFSNSRSEMNVSTLELGDSALYLCASSVGLAGGNMYEQYFGPGTRLTVT.

V usage is TRBV7-9 and J usage is TRBJ2-1; possible D gene TRBD2, 6 bases. The CDR3 totals 13 residues. Per germline, CDR1 SEHNR and CDR2 FQNEAQ (reference sequence). Trimming cost V 5 bases and J 4 bases, with 9 bases left between them. CDR3 sequence: CASSPTRYNEQFF. In DNA, the CDR3 is TGTGCCAGCAGCCCGACTAGGTACAATGAGCAGTTCTTC. Together with reference TRBV7-9 and TRBJ2-1, the CDR3 gives the full variable domain: DTGVSQNPRHKITKRGQNVTFRCDPISEHNRLYWYRQTLGQGPEFLTYFQNEAQLEKSRLLSDRFSAERPKGSFSTLEIQRTEQGDSAMYLCASSPTRYNEQFFGPGTRLTVL.

The rearrangement uses TRBV19 and TRBJ1-2, with D possibly matching TRBD1 (5 bases). Trimming removed 5 bases at V and 2 bases at J, with 9 bases between. The germline V gene has CDR1 LNHDA and CDR2 SQIVND (reference sequence). The CDR3 consists of 13 residues. DNA of the CDR3: TGTGCCAGTAGTCCCGACAGAAACTATGGCTACACCTTC. It yields the protein CASSPDRNYGYTF.

The CDR3 region is CASSDRLKQGLNTEAFF. DNA of the CDR3: TGCGCCAGCAGCGACCGCCTAAAACAGGGACTGAACACTGAAGCTTTCTTT. The chain has TRBV10-2 and TRBJ1-1; perhaps TRBD1 as D (6 bases). This CDR3 has 17 amino acids. The V end lost 6 bases, the J end lost 0 bases, and 20 bases lay between the germline ends. Germline assignment: CDR1 WSHSY and CDR2 SAAADI.

This chain connects TRBV9 to TRBJ1-4; the match to TRBD1 covers 8 bases. The V segment lost 0 bases and the J segment 8 bases; nucleotides outside the gene matches: 9. Germline CDR1 reads SGDLS; CDR2 reads YYNGEE. This CDR3 region has 16 residues. CDR3: CASSVGQGARGEKLFF. The CDR3 DNA reads as TGTGCCAGCAGCGTAGGGCAGGGGGCGCGAGGGGAAAAACTGTTTTTT.

V gene TRBV5-6 combines with J gene TRBJ2-5, with 7 bases matching TRBD1. V lost 6 bases to trimming and J lost 1 base; unmatched junction nucleotides: 9. The CDR3 covers 15 residues. Germline loops: CDR1 SGHDT, CDR2 YYEEEE. This CDR3 reads CASIFLRDSQETQYF. The DNA for the CDR3 is TGTGCCAGCATCTTTTTAAGGGACAGCCAAGAGACCCAGTACTTC.

The chain couples TRBV14 to TRBJ2-3; D is perhaps TRBD2 (6 bases). Germline CDR1 is SGHDN and CDR2 is FVKESK. Trimming cost V 1 base and J 2 bases, with 16 bases left between them. The CDR3 totals 17 residues. CDR3 coding DNA: TGTGCCAGCAGCCAAGGGATCGGGAGTGCTTTCACAGATACGCAGTATTTT. It specifies CASSQGIGSAFTDTQYF.

This chain links TRBV5-1 with TRBJ2-3; TRBD2 matches 13 bases. This CDR3 comprises 18 residues. Germline V gene sequence: CDR1 SGHRS, CDR2 YFSETQ. The junction had 11 bases not matched to a gene; V was cut back by 4 bases and J by 3 bases. The CDR3 is CASSTGLAGDGPTDTQYF. The CDR3 DNA reads as TGCGCCAGCAGCACCGGACTAGCGGGAGACGGGCCTACAGATACGCAGTATTTT.

The chain carries TRBV3-1 (or the pseudogene TRBV3-2) and TRBJ1-6; D remains ambiguous. V lost 1 base to trimming and J lost 9 bases, with 7 bases between them. The CDR3 is 13 residues long. CDR1 is LGHDT, CDR2 YNNKEL, per germline (reference sequence). For the CDR3, the DNA is TGTGCCAGCAGCCAAGGGCCGGGTTCACCCCTCCACTTT. Its protein product is CASSQGPGSPLHF.

The chain recombines TRBV7-2 with TRBJ2-7; TRBD1 aligns across 7 bases. Germline V lookup: CDR1 SGHTA, CDR2 FQGNSA. The CDR3 length is 17 residues. With 5 bases clipped from V and 4 bases from J, the junction kept 17 bases outside the gene matches. The CDR3 is CASSTTLGQGDAYEQYF. The CDR3 DNA reads as TGTGCCAGCAGCACGACGTTAGGGCAGGGGGACGCGTACGAGCAGTACTTC. The variable domain in full, completed from reference TRBV7-2 and TRBJ2-7, reads GAGVSQSPSNKVTEKGKDVELRCDPISGHTALYWYRQSLGQGLEFLIYFQGNSAPDKSGLPSDRFSAERTGGSVSTLTIQRTQQEDSAVYLCASSTTLGQGDAYEQYFGPGTRLTVT.

This clone came up a few times. The chain uses TRBV6-5 and TRBJ1-6, with 8 nucleotides matching TRBD1. The CDR3 is 14 residues long. The germline CDR1 and CDR2 sequences are MNHEY and SVGAGI. V lost 7 bases, J lost 9 bases, and 8 bases stayed unmatched. The CDR3 spells CASIMDRAGSPLHF. The CDR3 DNA reads TGTGCCAGCATCATGGACAGGGCCGGTTCACCCCTCCACTTT.

This clone was seen just once. The chain combines TRBV5-4 with TRBJ2-2; 13 nucleotides align to TRBD2. CDR3 length equals 17 residues. The J segment lost 2 bases and the V segment lost 4 bases, leaving 5 bases of the junction unmatched. The germline CDR1 and CDR2 sequences are SGHNT and YYREEE (reference sequence). CDR3 amino acids: CASSRTSGRGNTGELFF. DNA for the CDR3: TGTGCCAGCAGCCGGACTAGCGGGAGAGGAAACACCGGGGAGCTGTTTTTT.

V gene TRBV5-4 combines with J gene TRBJ1-2, with 9 bases identical to TRBD1. The V gene end was trimmed by 0 bases and the J gene end by 5 bases; junction bases not matched to a gene: 8. The CDR3 extends over 16 amino acids. CDR1 is SGHNT and CDR2 is YYREEE in the germline V gene (reference sequence). CDR3 DNA sequence: TGTGCCAGCAGCTTGGGGGGACAGGGCAGGGGATATGGCTACACCTTC. It translates to CASSLGGQGRGYGYTF.

The rearrangement joins TRBV29-1 to TRBJ2-3; TRBD2 matches at 10 bases. The CDR3 sequence is 15 residues long. CDR1 is SQVTM and CDR2 is ANQGSEA in the germline V gene. The J segment lost 2 bases and the V segment lost 7 bases, leaving 9 bases of the junction unmatched. CDR3 residues: CSAPLLAGATDTQYF. For the CDR3, the DNA is TGCAGCGCACCATTGCTAGCGGGAGCCACAGATACGCAGTATTTT.

J is TRBJ2-2 and V is TRBV18; TRBD1 aligns across 10 bases. V lost 3 bases to trimming and J lost 5 bases; unmatched junction nucleotides: 3. Germline values: CDR1 KGHSH, CDR2 LQKENI. The length of the CDR3 is 15 residues. CDR3 sequence reads: CASSPQGQGTGELFF. In DNA, the CDR3 is TGTGCCAGCTCACCTCAGGGACAGGGGACCGGGGAGCTGTTTTTT.

V usage is TRBV28 and J usage is TRBJ1-6; tentative D call: TRBD1 (6 bases). This CDR3 has 14 residues. Germline lookup yields CDR1 MDHEN and CDR2 SYDVKM. V gave up 8 bases and J gave up 7 bases, with 15 bases separating them. The CDR3 loop is CASWHGQRNSPLHF. CDR3 bases: TGTGCCAGCTGGCACGGACAGAGAAATTCACCCCTCCACTTT.

Concerning this clone: Other DNA sequences within the sample encode an identical CDR3. The rearrangement uses TRBV5-1 and TRBJ2-5, with 11 bases fitting TRBD2. The CDR3 has 16 amino acids. Trimming took 0 bases from V and 2 from J; bases not matched to a gene: 3. Germline CDR1 SGHRS, CDR2 YFSETQ. The CDR3 spells CASSLAGTSGQETQYF. DNA of the CDR3: TGCGCCAGCAGCTTGGCCGGGACTAGCGGACAAGAGACCCAGTACTTC.

The rearrangement joins TRBV28 to TRBJ1-3, with D tentatively TRBD1 (5 bases). CDR1 MDHEN and CDR2 SYDVKM come from the germline V gene. V dropped 4 bases and J dropped 4 bases, with 11 bases sitting between them. This CDR3 has 14 amino acids. The CDR3 nucleotides read TGTGCCAGCAGTTCTACAGGAGACGGAAACACCATATATTTT. This encodes CASSSTGDGNTIYF.

DNA for the CDR3: TGTGCCAGCAGCTTAATGCGAGCAAAACCCGGGGAGCTGTTTTTT. It translates to CASSLMRAKPGELFF. The V call is TRBV7-3, the J call TRBJ2-2; D uncertain. The CDR3 extends over 15 amino acids. CDR1 is SGHTA and CDR2 is FQGTGA in the germline V gene. Trimming took 1 base from V and 6 from J, leaving 12 bases between them.

This clone was recorded only once. The chain couples TRBV6-1 to TRBJ1-5; TRBD1 matches 7 bases. The V and J ends lost 2 bases and 0 bases, in that order; junction bases with no gene match: 4. This CDR3 is built from 16 residues. Looked up from germline, CDR1 is MNHNS and CDR2 is SASEGT. CDR3 region: CASSERRGLSNQPQHF. As DNA, the CDR3 is TGTGCCAGCAGTGAAAGGAGGGGGCTTAGCAATCAGCCCCAGCATTTT.

This chain connects TRBV11-2 to TRBJ2-1; no reliable D call. CDR1 and CDR2 from the germline V gene are SGHAT and FQNNGV. CDR3 length: 14 amino acids. V was pared by 5 bases and J by 5 bases, with 13 bases between. Here the CDR3 reads CASSPLVQNNEQFF. The CDR3 bases are TGTGCCAGCAGCCCCCTTGTGCAGAACAATGAGCAGTTCTTC.